The present T cell receptor beta chain was sequenced within a study of low-dose radiotherapy and immunotherapy resistance in tumors. Trimming removed 7 bases from V and 10 bases from J, with 12 bases in between. Germline CDR1 reads SGHDT; CDR2 reads YYEEEE. The CDR3 has 11 amino acids. TRAV- and TRBV-specific primers were used for first-strand cDNA, which covered alpha and beta chains. Over roughly 20 PCR cycles, TCRs were amplified from a constant-region primer and V-primer adapter. TCRdb used MiXCR to reprocess the reads, holding one entry per CDR3 protein. The profile shows fewer than 90,000 distinct CDR3 sequences, approximately 20% of them singletons. Comment on this clonotype: A read error is the likely source, as a far larger clone sits one nucleotide away.

Time point indicated: before trial treatment. This receptor was identified in a male donor with prostate cancer. Sample: PBMCs, taken before treatment. This chain links TRBV5-6 with TRBJ2-1; weak D call: TRBD1 (6 bases). The CDR3 sequence: CASGNRDEQFF. As DNA, the CDR3 is TGTGCCAGCGGAAACAGGGACGAGCAGTTCTTC.